These 31 T cell receptor beta chains were sequenced from one sample in a study of blood T cell repertoires in COVID-19. Some clones are missing from TCRdb's copy, which holds only in-frame ones; the method was immunoSEQ multiplex PCR. The repertoire includes under 55,000 clones, 70% to 90% of them detected once, and under 6% sits in the top ten. The sequencing sample was made of peripheral blood. These receptors all stem from a human donor in a cohort sampled during active COVID-19.

J is TRBJ1-4 and V is TRBV12-5, with a weak D call TRBD1 (5 bases). Trimming took off 4 bases at V and 1 base at J, with 16 bases between the two ends. Germline lookup yields CDR1 LGHNT and CDR2 FRNRAP. The CDR3 contains 17 residues. CDR3 coding DNA: TGTGCTAGTGGTTACCTTTCAGGGTACGGAACTAATGAAAAACTGTTTTTT. Translation gives CASGYLSGYGTNEKLFF.

The V and J genes are TRBV24-1 and TRBJ2-3; 9 nucleotides line up with TRBD1. V shed 3 bases, J shed 6 bases, and the junction held 9 bases outside the gene matches. Germline values: CDR1 KGHDR, CDR2 SFDVKD. The CDR3 has 16 amino acids. As DNA, the CDR3 is TGTGCCACCAGTGATGGCGGGACAGGGTATACGGATACGCAGTATTTT. Encoded protein: CATSDGGTGYTDTQYF.

This clone has a single count. This chain joins TRBV6-5 and TRBJ2-7, with TRBD1 matching over 12 bases. The germline V gene has CDR1 MNHEY and CDR2 SVGAGI. J was trimmed by 7 bases and V by 2 bases; bases with no gene match: 9. The CDR3 sequence is 16 residues long. CDR3 DNA sequence: TGTGCCAGCAGTTACCACCGGGACAGGGGGCTTGGAGAGCAGTACTTC. Translated: CASSYHRDRGLGEQYF.

This clone has only one observation. V and J are TRBV6-2 or TRBV6-3 and TRBJ1-1; a weak D match, TRBD1 (5 bases). CDR1 is MNHEY, CDR2 SVGEGT, per germline. This CDR3 region has 15 residues. Trimming removed 6 bases from V and 4 bases from J, with 18 bases in between. The CDR3 DNA is TGTGCCAGCAGCCCCTCGACAGTACCAGGCACTGAAGCTTTCTTT. It encodes CASSPSTVPGTEAFF.

Here the CDR3 reads CASSIRDTVSYEQYF. The CDR3 bases are TGTGCCAGTAGTATCCGGGACACCGTTTCCTACGAGCAGTACTTC. This rearrangement joins TRBV19 to TRBJ2-7; TRBD1 is a possible D gene (6 bases). Germline-derived CDR1 and CDR2 are LNHDA and SQIVND (reference sequence). The CDR3 sequence is 15 residues long. Trimming shortened V by 3 bases and J by 1 base, and 13 bases separated the two germline ends.

About this clone: Other DNA sequences in this specimen translate into the identical CDR3. The rearrangement uses TRBV3-1 (or the pseudogene TRBV3-2) and TRBJ2-7; 8 bases are a match to TRBD1. V lost 2 bases, J lost 5 bases, and 5 bases stayed unmatched. CDR3 size: 14 residues. Looked up from germline, CDR1 is LGHDT and CDR2 is YNNKEL (reference sequence). The CDR3 DNA reads TGTGCCAGCAGCCAACCGGACAGGGTTCACGAGCAGTACTTC. Translated, it gives CASSQPDRVHEQYF.

This chain uses TRBV5-4 with TRBJ1-1, with 11 bases that match TRBD1. The CDR3 spans 14 residues. The trim removed 5 bases at V and 1 base at J, leaving 1 base unmatched. Germline loops: CDR1 SGHNT, CDR2 YYREEE (reference sequence). The CDR3 loop is CASRGTGGNTEAFF. The DNA of the CDR3 is TGTGCCAGCAGGGGGACAGGGGGGAACACTGAAGCTTTCTTT.

This clone rates as medium-sized. The J gene is TRBJ1-2, the V gene TRBV19, with TRBD1 matching over 7 bases. The CDR3 spans 18 residues. The trim removed 7 bases at V and 4 bases at J, leaving 21 bases unmatched. Germline V gene data show CDR1 as LNHDA and CDR2 as SQIVND (reference sequence). Here the CDR3 reads CASKGTDPKGVGFYGYTF. DNA of the CDR3: TGTGCCAGTAAGGGGACAGACCCAAAAGGAGTGGGTTTCTATGGCTACACCTTC.

This clone was seen a handful of times. V gene TRBV10-1 combines with J gene TRBJ1-3; 7 nucleotides align to TRBD1. The germline gives CDR1 WNHNN, CDR2 SYGVQD (reference sequence). The V and J ends lost 3 bases and 2 bases, in that order; junction bases with no gene match: 7. CDR3 length equals 16 residues. The CDR3 sequence: CASSDHRGLTGNTIYF. CDR3 DNA: TGCGCCAGCAGTGACCACAGGGGACTGACTGGAAACACCATATATTTT.

CDR3 nucleotides: TGTGCCAGCAGCTCACAGGGGGATGAGCAGTTCTTC. Protein product: CASSSQGDEQFF. The J gene is TRBJ2-1, the V gene TRBV11-3; 8 bases fit TRBD1. CDR1 is SGHNT, CDR2 YENEEA, per germline. Germline trimming cut 4 bases from V and 8 bases from J; bases unmatched to any gene: 1. This CDR3 is built from 12 residues.

The rearrangement joins TRBV4-1 to TRBJ2-3; TRBD2 agrees at 10 bases. Germline-derived CDR1 and CDR2 are MGHRA and YSYEKL. V was clipped by 1 base and J by 5 bases; unmatched bases: 9. The CDR3 consists of 17 residues. The CDR3 loop reads CASSQVRKAGGRDTQYF. CDR3 bases: TGCGCCAGCAGCCAAGTCCGAAAAGCGGGGGGGCGAGATACGCAGTATTTT.

The chain uses TRBV4-3 and TRBJ2-5; the match to TRBD2 covers 11 bases. This CDR3 region has 17 residues. Germline V CDR1 and CDR2: LGHNA, YSLEER. V lost 4 bases and J lost 2; bases outside the gene matches: 9. For the CDR3, the DNA is TGCGCCAGCAGCCGATCAAGACTAGCGGGGCCTCAAGAGACCCAGTACTTC. It codes for CASSRSRLAGPQETQYF.

This clone was seen only a few times. V is TRBV5-4 and J is TRBJ1-4; D gene uncertain. CDR3 length: 12 amino acids. Germline CDR1 reads SGHNT; CDR2 reads YYREEE (reference sequence). V was cut by 2 bases and J by 8 bases, with 7 bases left in between. The DNA for the CDR3 is TGTGCCAGCAGCTTCCTTGGCGAAAAACTGTTTTTT. Residues: CASSFLGEKLFF.

The rearrangement joins TRBV18 to TRBJ2-2; D is possibly TRBD1 (5 bases). This CDR3 has 15 amino acids. CDR1 and CDR2 (germline): KGHSH, LQKENI. Trimming removed 3 bases at V and 2 bases at J, with 10 bases between. The CDR3 DNA follows: TGTGCCAGCTCACCCAAGACAGCTAACACCGGGGAGCTGTTTTTT. It translates to CASSPKTANTGELFF.

CDR3 region: CASSLGQDRGNTGELFF. CDR3 bases: TGTGCCAGCAGCTTGGGTCAGGACAGGGGTAACACCGGGGAGCTGTTTTTT. This chain links TRBV5-5 with TRBJ2-2, with 9 bases identical to TRBD1. The CDR3 extends over 17 amino acids. Unmatched junction bases numbered 5, after V lost 0 bases and J lost 2 bases. From germline, CDR1 is SGHKS and CDR2 YYEKEE (reference sequence). Based on the CDR3 plus reference TRBV5-5 and TRBJ2-2, the full variable domain is DAGVTQSPTHLIKTRGQQVTLRCSPISGHKSVSWYQQVLGQGPQFIFQYYEKEERGRGNFPDRFSARQFPNYSSELNVNALLLGDSALYLCASSLGQDRGNTGELFFGEGSRLTVL.

The chain employs TRBV7-2 and TRBJ2-5; 8 positions agree with TRBD2. The V gene end was trimmed by 6 bases and the J gene end by 7 bases; junction bases not matched to a gene: 4. The CDR3 totals 12 residues. Germline loops: CDR1 SGHTA, CDR2 FQGNSA. The CDR3 bases are TGTGCCAGCAGTTATCTAGCGGGGACCCAGTACTTC. It codes for CASSYLAGTQYF.

This chain joins TRBV19 and TRBJ1-1; D may be TRBD1 (5 bases). CDR3 size: 13 residues. Germline V gives CDR1 LNHDA, CDR2 SQIVND (reference sequence). The germline V and J ends were trimmed by 6 bases and 4 bases, with 12 bases remaining between them. As DNA, the CDR3 is TGTGCCAGTAGCCGGGGGATTGGCACTGAAGCTTTCTTT. Amino acids: CASSRGIGTEAFF.

The rearrangement links TRBV20-1 to TRBJ2-1, with D unresolved. The germline V and J ends were trimmed by 1 base and 9 bases, with 7 bases remaining between them. In germline, CDR1 is DFQATT, CDR2 SNEGSKA (reference sequence). The CDR3 sequence is 11 residues long. CDR3 in amino acids: CSARALSEQFF. The CDR3 DNA sequence: TGCAGTGCTAGAGCCCTCAGTGAGCAGTTCTTC.

This clone was found once. Sequence at one end of the junction differs from germline and may be a read error. The chain has TRBV30 and TRBJ2-5; 11 nucleotides align to TRBD1. The CDR3 contains 11 residues. Germline V gene lookup returns CDR1 GTSNPN and CDR2 SVGIG (reference sequence). The DNA of the CDR3 is TGTACCTGGAGCGGGGACAGGGGGTCTTACTTC. This gives the protein CTWSGDRGSYF. Variable domain in full (rest from reference TRBV30 and TRBJ2-5): SQTIHQWPATLVQPVGSPLSLECTVEGTSNPNLYWYRQAAGRGLQLLFYSVGIGQISSEVPQNLSASRPQDRQFILSSKKLLLSDSGFYLCTWSGDRGSYFGPGTRLLVL.

The rearrangement joins TRBV6-1 to TRBJ1-3; 7 nucleotides match TRBD1. CDR3 size: 15 residues. The germline gives CDR1 MNHNS, CDR2 SASEGT. J lost 7 bases, V lost 0 bases, and 6 bases had no gene match. The CDR3 reads CASSEALGRGNTIYF. Here the CDR3 DNA reads TGTGCCAGCAGTGAAGCGCTCGGCAGGGGGAACACCATATATTTT.

The chain is built from TRBV7-9 and TRBJ2-1; a weak D match, TRBD2 (6 bases). This CDR3 contains 14 residues. The V gene's germline CDR1 is SEHNR and CDR2 FQNEAQ (reference sequence). Trimming took off 4 bases at V and 8 bases at J, with 15 bases between the two ends. CDR3 in DNA: TGTGCCAGCAGCTACGGGACTCTCGGAGATGAGCAGTTCTTC. It yields the protein CASSYGTLGDEQFF.

The chain couples TRBV10-3 to TRBJ2-2, with D maybe TRBD1 (5 bases). Per germline, CDR1 ENHRY and CDR2 SYGVKD. There are 15 residues in the CDR3. The V gene lost 0 bases and the J gene lost 6 bases, with 11 bases spanning the gap. CDR3 DNA sequence: TGTGCCATCAGTGAGTCCGGGCAGGGTGCCGGGGAGCTGTTTTTT. Encoded protein: CAISESGQGAGELFF.

Here the CDR3 reads CAWSVLFQVEQYF. The CDR3 bases are TGTGCCTGGAGTGTACTCTTTCAGGTCGAGCAGTACTTC. The chain is built from TRBV30 and TRBJ2-7; D remains ambiguous. The CDR3 is made up of 13 amino acids. Trimming pared 0 bases from V and 6 bases from J, leaving 12 bases between. In germline, CDR1 is GTSNPN, CDR2 SVGIG (reference sequence).

This clone was seen only once. The chain combines TRBV24-1 with TRBJ2-5; 7 bases are shared with TRBD1. Germline CDR1 and CDR2: KGHDR and SFDVKD. V was clipped by 2 bases and J by 5 bases; unmatched bases: 7. The CDR3 is made up of 15 amino acids. CDR3: CATSDSRGRGETQYF. The CDR3 DNA reads as TGTGCCACCAGTGATTCCAGGGGGAGAGGGGAGACCCAGTACTTC.

The chain carries TRBV19 and TRBJ2-7, with no clear D. V was pared by 1 base and J by 0 bases, with 7 bases between. Germline-derived CDR1 and CDR2 are LNHDA and SQIVND (reference sequence). The CDR3 is 14 amino acids. The CDR3 sequence: CASSIVPSSYEQYF. CDR3 bases: TGTGCCAGTAGTATAGTCCCCAGCTCCTACGAGCAGTACTTC.

The chain couples TRBV6-2 or TRBV6-3 to TRBJ1-2; the D is unclear. The CDR3 loop spans 14 amino acids. Germline values: CDR1 MNHEY, CDR2 SVGEGT. Trimming stripped 1 base from V and 2 bases from J, with 8 bases between. This CDR3 is CASSYLRGNYGYTF. CDR3 bases: TGTGCCAGCAGTTACTTAAGAGGAAACTATGGCTACACCTTC.

The rearrangement uses TRBV11-2 and TRBJ1-5; D is uncertain. The V end lost 3 bases, the J end lost 4 bases, and 7 bases lay between the germline ends. Germline loops: CDR1 SGHAT, CDR2 FQNNGV. This CDR3 region has 13 residues. The chain's CDR3 is CASSFTRNQPQHF. CDR3 in DNA: TGTGCCAGCAGCTTTACGAGAAATCAGCCCCAGCATTTT.

This clone was counted a single time. The chain couples TRBV10-3 to TRBJ2-7, with 9 bases identical to TRBD1. Germline CDR1 ENHRY, CDR2 SYGVKD. V was pared by 3 bases and J by 4 bases, with 7 bases of the junction left unmatched. The CDR3 runs 15 residues. The DNA for the CDR3 is TGTGCCATCAGTGACACTCGACAGGGGGGGTACGAGCAGTACTTC. This gives the protein CAISDTRQGGYEQYF.

The gene calls are TRBV9 and TRBJ1-1; D call uncertain. Trimming left V 0 bases short and J 2 bases short, with 8 bases between. Germline CDR1 SGDLS, CDR2 YYNGEE. The CDR3 extends over 14 amino acids. CDR3 sequence: CASSVGHQNTEAFF. The CDR3 nucleotides are TGTGCCAGCAGCGTAGGACACCAAAACACTGAAGCTTTCTTT.

The rearrangement uses TRBV28 and TRBJ2-7; no clear D gene. CDR1 MDHEN and CDR2 SYDVKM come from the germline V gene. The V and J ends lost 2 bases and 0 bases respectively, with 14 bases between them. The CDR3 length is 16 residues. For the CDR3, the DNA is TGTGCCAGCAGTTTACCCTCGATGCAGGACTCCTACGAGCAGTACTTC. It yields the protein CASSLPSMQDSYEQYF.

This chain's CDR3 is CASSDARTGTYEQYF. In nucleotides, the CDR3 is TGTGCCAGCAGTGATGCCAGGACGGGGACCTACGAGCAGTACTTC. This chain uses TRBV2 with TRBJ2-7, with D perhaps matching TRBD2 (5 bases). The CDR3 is made up of 15 amino acids. Deletions cut 3 bases from V and 2 bases from J, with 14 bases between. Per germline, CDR1 SNHLY and CDR2 FYNNEI.